These T cell receptor beta chains were read from a single sample in a study of blood T cell repertoires in COVID-19. The assay was immunoSEQ multiplex PCR, and TCRdb's table has in-frame clones only and misses some. Of approximately 320,000 clones listed, 75% to 85% are singletons. Sequenced input: peripheral blood. Receptor source: a human donor in a cohort sampled during active COVID-19. Both conserved end residues are trimmed from each CDR3.

v_call cdr3_aa
TRBV19 ASSFSQGGNTIY
TRBV14 ASSQQGNTEAF
TRBV28 ASTPRGARLAKNIQY
TRBV4-2 ASSQTSGNYNEQF
TRBV12-3/TRBV12-4 ASRRRETYEQY
TRBV5-1 ASGPQGEGTGELF
TRBV19 ASSIGTRAPLEQY
TRBV3-1/TRBV3-2 ASSGQGSGNTIY
TRBV6-1 ASSEGSGGVYEQY
TRBV5-1 ASSPAGGSRTPLH